The 4 T cell receptor beta chains below were found in one sample sequenced in a study of response to subunit inactivated influenza vaccine. TCRdb reprocessed the RT-PCR reads with MiXCR, giving one entry per CDR3 protein. The sample records about 520,000 distinct CDR3 sequences, about 25% being singletons. This specimen was CD4+ T cells sorted from PBMCs, taken 5 to 6 days after vaccination. Receptors were obtained from a man aged 50 to 59 who received an inactivated influenza vaccine.

V usage is TRBV24-1 and J usage is TRBJ2-2; D may match TRBD1 or TRBD2 (5 bases each). Germline V gene sequence: CDR1 KGHDR, CDR2 SFDVKD. The length of the CDR3 is 13 residues. Trimming removed 5 bases from V and 6 bases from J, with 9 bases in between. For the CDR3, the DNA is TGTGCCACCAGTGCCGGGGCATCCGGGGAGCTGTTTTTT. Amino acid sequence: CATSAGASGELFF.

The V gene is TRBV4-1, the J gene TRBJ2-3; 8 nucleotides line up with TRBD1. This CDR3 comprises 15 residues. The J segment lost 0 bases and the V segment lost 4 bases, leaving 3 bases of the junction unmatched. Germline loops: CDR1 MGHRA, CDR2 YSYEKL. In DNA, the CDR3 is TGCGCCAGCAGCCCGACAGGGGCTAGCACAGATACGCAGTATTTT. Its protein product is CASSPTGASTDTQYF.

There are many counts of this clonotype. The V call is TRBV29-1, the J call TRBJ2-3; 7 nucleotides match TRBD1. Trimming cost V 4 bases and J 5 bases; bases outside gene matches: 6. The CDR3 runs 13 residues. CDR1 is SQVTM and CDR2 is ANQGSEA in the germline V gene. The CDR3 loop reads CSVGKQGRDTQYF. The DNA for the CDR3 is TGCAGCGTTGGGAAACAGGGGAGAGATACGCAGTATTTT.

At least ten counts were recorded for this clonotype. V gene TRBV28 combines with J gene TRBJ2-7; unclear D gene. Germline CDR1 MDHEN, CDR2 SYDVKM. Trimming took 6 bases from V and 0 from J, leaving 9 bases between them. CDR3 size: 13 residues. This chain's CDR3 is CASRAGRSYEQYF. DNA of the CDR3: TGTGCCAGCAGAGCAGGTCGCTCCTACGAGCAGTACTTC.